The next 22 T cell receptor beta chains were all read from a single sample in a study of cytomegalovirus exposure and HLA in healthy donors. Primers: 60 Vbeta forward and 13 Jbeta reverse. Profiled with immunoSEQ multiplex PCR; TCRdb holds only in-frame clones, not every one. The table has approximately 190,000 clones, more than 75% seen once. The sample was PBMCs. These receptors were taken from a woman in her forties or fifties in good health and CMV-seropositive.

The chain links TRBV27 to TRBJ1-5; possibly TRBD1 for D (6 bases). Per germline, CDR1 MNHEY and CDR2 SMNVEV (reference sequence). The CDR3 loop spans 16 amino acids. Trimming removed 4 bases from V and 0 bases from J, with 13 bases in between. The CDR3 DNA reads as TGTGCCAGCAGTTCCAGGGGAACATATAGCAATCAGCCCCAGCATTTT. It yields the protein CASSSRGTYSNQPQHF.

The rearrangement uses TRBV7-2 and TRBJ2-2, with 11 bases that match TRBD2. Germline V CDR1 and CDR2: SGHTA, FQGNSA. V gave up 3 bases and J gave up 4 bases; unmatched junction bases: 13. CDR3 length equals 19 residues. This CDR3 reads CASSLDLLASGGPTGELFF. As DNA, the CDR3 is TGTGCCAGCAGCTTGGATCTTCTGGCTAGCGGGGGGCCCACCGGGGAGCTGTTTTTT.

The chain joins TRBV7-9 to TRBJ2-1; tentative D call: TRBD2 (5 bases). V lost 7 bases and J lost 9, with 19 bases in between. This CDR3 is 14 amino acids long. Per germline, CDR1 SEHNR and CDR2 FQNEAQ (reference sequence). The CDR3 coding sequence is TGTGCCAGCAAGTTGATGGACTCGTCGGGTGAGCAGTTCTTC. The encoded protein is CASKLMDSSGEQFF.

This clone was picked up one time. The rearrangement links TRBV18 to TRBJ1-1; D is possibly TRBD1 (6 bases). Germline V gene lookup returns CDR1 KGHSH and CDR2 LQKENI. Trimming cost V 2 bases and J 1 base, with 11 bases left between them. This CDR3 is 15 amino acids long. CDR3 protein: CASSPSGTKNTEAFF. For the CDR3, the DNA is TGTGCCAGCTCACCATCCGGGACAAAGAACACTGAAGCTTTCTTT.

J is TRBJ1-1 and V is TRBV5-1; 8 positions agree with TRBD1. The CDR3 is 14 amino acids. With V trimmed by 4 bases and J by 3 bases, 5 bases remained unmatched. Germline CDR1 and CDR2: SGHRS and YFSETQ. The CDR3: CASSLQGEDTEAFF. CDR3 nucleotide sequence: TGCGCCAGCAGCCTACAGGGGGAGGACACTGAAGCTTTCTTT.

The chain couples TRBV29-1 to TRBJ2-5; 11 bases fit TRBD2. J was trimmed by 4 bases and V by 1 base; bases with no gene match: 8. This CDR3 region has 16 residues. CDR1 and CDR2 (germline): SQVTM, ANQGSEA. Here the CDR3 reads CSVEGGPTSGVETQYF. The CDR3 nucleotides read TGCAGCGTTGAAGGGGGCCCGACTAGCGGGGTAGAGACCCAGTACTTC.

The chain joins TRBV7-8 to TRBJ2-3, with D perhaps TRBD2 (7 bases). The CDR3 is 13 residues long. V was clipped by 5 bases and J by 14 bases, with 20 bases between them. In germline, CDR1 is SGHVS, CDR2 FQNEAQ. The CDR3 sequence is CASSLPYGGGLYF. In nucleotides, the CDR3 is TGTGCCAGCAGCCTACCTTATGGGGGGGGCCTGTATTTT.

The CDR3 region is CASTGSAMNTEAFF. The DNA for the CDR3 is TGTGCCAGCACAGGGTCGGCGATGAACACTGAAGCTTTCTTT. V usage is TRBV2 and J usage is TRBJ1-1; TRBD1 is a possible D gene (5 bases). Trimming stripped 7 bases from V and 0 bases from J, with 12 bases between. CDR1 SNHLY and CDR2 FYNNEI come from the germline V gene. CDR3 size: 14 residues.

Comments on this clone: Other nucleotide sequences from this sample produce the same CDR3. The CDR3 DNA sequence: TGTGCCAGCAGTCGGACAGGGAATCAGCCCCAGCATTTT. Translation gives CASSRTGNQPQHF. This chain uses TRBV6-1 with TRBJ1-5; 8 nucleotides line up with TRBD1. With V trimmed by 5 bases and J by 4 bases, 1 base remained unmatched. CDR1 is MNHNS, CDR2 SASEGT, per germline. The length of the CDR3 is 13 residues.

V gene TRBV4-1 combines with J gene TRBJ2-1, with 9 bases matching TRBD2. V lost 1 base and J lost 8; bases outside the gene matches: 9. Germline values: CDR1 MGHRA, CDR2 YSYEKL. This CDR3 comprises 16 residues. CDR3: CASSQARAGGGDEQFF. The CDR3 coding sequence is TGCGCCAGCAGCCAAGCACGAGCGGGGGGAGGGGATGAGCAGTTCTTC.

This rearrangement joins TRBV5-1 to TRBJ2-2, with 12 bases fitting TRBD2. Per germline, CDR1 SGHRS and CDR2 YFSETQ. The J segment lost 1 base and the V segment lost 4 bases, leaving 5 bases of the junction unmatched. This CDR3 has 17 residues. CDR3 loop: CASSNGLAGKNTGELFF. The CDR3 coding sequence is TGCGCCAGCAGCAATGGACTAGCGGGGAAGAACACCGGGGAGCTGTTTTTT.

The chain is built from TRBV4-1 and TRBJ1-2; D remains ambiguous. The length of the CDR3 is 14 residues. Per germline, CDR1 MGHRA and CDR2 YSYEKL. Trimming took 4 bases from V and 4 from J, leaving 13 bases between them. The CDR3 loop is CASSPPRAVYGYTF. As DNA, the CDR3 is TGCGCCAGCAGCCCCCCCCGCGCCGTCTATGGCTACACCTTC.

The V and J genes are TRBV2 and TRBJ2-2, with D perhaps matching TRBD1 (5 bases). Germline V gene sequence: CDR1 SNHLY, CDR2 FYNNEI. This CDR3 comprises 16 residues. Trimming removed 1 base at V and 5 bases at J, with 14 bases between. CDR3 protein: CASSEEQADLTGELFF. The CDR3 DNA is TGTGCCAGCAGTGAAGAACAGGCAGACTTAACCGGGGAGCTGTTTTTT.

The CDR3 loop reads CATRSGSYNSPLHF. Written as DNA, the CDR3 is TGTGCCACGAGGAGTGGCTCCTATAATTCACCCCTCCACTTT. J is TRBJ1-6 and V is TRBV28, with D unresolved. The V and J ends lost 10 bases and 0 bases respectively, with 10 bases between them. CDR3 size: 14 residues. Per germline, CDR1 MDHEN and CDR2 SYDVKM.

The chain joins TRBV10-1 to TRBJ1-2; D not resolved. The germline V gene encodes CDR1 WNHNN and CDR2 SYGVQD (reference sequence). The length of the CDR3 is 16 residues. V was pared by 4 bases and J by 0 bases, with 15 bases between. The CDR3 here is CASSGPWHRPNYGYTF. In DNA form, the CDR3 reads TGCGCCAGCAGTGGTCCGTGGCACAGACCTAACTATGGCTACACCTTC.

V gene TRBV19 combines with J gene TRBJ2-7; tentative D call: TRBD2 (6 bases). The CDR3 covers 13 residues. In germline, CDR1 is LNHDA, CDR2 SQIVND (reference sequence). Trimming cost V 3 bases and J 2 bases, with 8 bases left between them. The CDR3 nucleotides are TGTGCCAGTAGTATGGACTACGCCTACGAGCAGTACTTC. Protein sequence: CASSMDYAYEQYF.

This clone occurred a few times. A read error may produce the germline difference seen at one junction end. This chain joins TRBV28 and TRBJ1-4, with D perhaps matching TRBD1 (6 bases). CDR1 is MDHEN, CDR2 SYDVKM, per germline. The CDR3 is made up of 14 amino acids. The chain's CDR3 is CGSCRGRGNEKLFF. The CDR3 DNA sequence: TGTGGCAGCTGTCGGGGGCGGGGGAATGAAAAACTGTTTTTT. Filled out from reference TRBV28 and TRBJ1-4, the complete variable domain reads DVKVTQSSRYLVKRTGEKVFLECVQDMDHENMFWYRQDPGLGLRLIYFSYDVKMKEKGDIPEGYSVSREKKERFSLILESASTNQTSMYLCGSCRGRGNEKLFFGSGTQLSVL.

About this clone itself: The sample holds other DNA sequences that translate to the same CDR3. The chain employs TRBV6-1 and TRBJ2-1; maybe TRBD2 (7 bases). The CDR3 is 15 residues long. The germline gives CDR1 MNHNS, CDR2 SASEGT. V was shortened by 6 bases and J by 10 bases, with 22 bases between the two germline ends. The CDR3 sequence: CASRKSGGAASEQFF. The CDR3 DNA reads as TGTGCCAGCAGGAAGAGTGGGGGGGCCGCAAGCGAGCAGTTCTTC.

In this sample, this clone turned up a few times. The chain carries TRBV7-9 and TRBJ1-1; D remains unclear. Per germline, CDR1 SEHNR and CDR2 FQNEAQ (reference sequence). Trimming left V 7 bases short and J 1 base short, with 13 bases between. The CDR3 has 14 amino acids. CDR3 sequence reads: CASILGQANTEAFF. CDR3 DNA: TGTGCCAGCATCCTAGGTCAAGCGAACACTGAAGCTTTCTTT.

The V gene is TRBV30, the J gene TRBJ1-2, with 11 bases aligning to TRBD1. The CDR3 extends over 15 amino acids. Germline V gives CDR1 GTSNPN, CDR2 SVGIG (reference sequence). The V and J ends lost 5 bases and 1 base, in that order; junction bases with no gene match: 6. The CDR3 DNA sequence: TGTGCCTGGGGCCACGGGACAGGGGGTAACTATGGCTACACCTTC. Translated: CAWGHGTGGNYGYTF.

This chain uses TRBV18 with TRBJ2-7; weak D call: TRBD1 (5 bases). V was pared by 1 base and J by 7 bases, with 14 bases between. In germline, CDR1 is KGHSH, CDR2 LQKENI. This CDR3 is built from 14 residues. The CDR3 spells CASSPHATQGEQYF. The CDR3 DNA reads TGTGCCAGCTCACCACACGCCACCCAGGGAGAGCAGTACTTC. Full variable domain (rest looked up from reference TRBV18 and TRBJ2-7): NAGVMQNPRHLVRRRGQEARLRCSPMKGHSHVYWYRQLPEEGLKFMVYLQKENIIDESGMPKERFSAEFPKEGPSILRIQQVVRGDSAAYFCASSPHATQGEQYFGPGTRLTVT.

The chain couples TRBV7-2 to TRBJ2-7; 9 positions agree with TRBD2. With 1 base clipped from V and 3 bases from J, the junction kept 4 bases outside the gene matches. The CDR3 spans 15 residues. Germline loops: CDR1 SGHTA, CDR2 FQGNSA. CDR3: CASSLELAGYYEQYF. CDR3 coding DNA: TGTGCCAGCAGCTTAGAACTAGCGGGTTACTACGAGCAGTACTTC.